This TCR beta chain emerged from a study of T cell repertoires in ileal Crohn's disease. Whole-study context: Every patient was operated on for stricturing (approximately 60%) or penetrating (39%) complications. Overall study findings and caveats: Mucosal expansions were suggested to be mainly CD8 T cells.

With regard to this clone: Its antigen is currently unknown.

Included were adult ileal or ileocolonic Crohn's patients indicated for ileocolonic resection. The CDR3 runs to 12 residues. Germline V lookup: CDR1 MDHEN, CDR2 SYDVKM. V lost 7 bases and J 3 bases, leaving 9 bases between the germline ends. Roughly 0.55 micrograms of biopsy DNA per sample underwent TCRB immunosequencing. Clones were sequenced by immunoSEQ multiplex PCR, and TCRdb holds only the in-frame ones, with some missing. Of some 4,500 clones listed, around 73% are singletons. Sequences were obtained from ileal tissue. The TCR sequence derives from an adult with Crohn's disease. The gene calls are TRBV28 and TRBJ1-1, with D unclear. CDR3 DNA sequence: TGTGCCAGCAAGTTGGGAGACACTGAAGCTTTCTTT. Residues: CASKLGDTEAFF.